This T cell receptor beta chain is from a study of blood T cell repertoires in COVID-19. Study-wide background: The United States, Italy and Spain provided the acute and convalescent COVID-19 samples. PBMCs, B-cell-depleted T cells, or T cells were the source of the cDNA or gDNA that made up the material.

The junction had 7 bases not matched to a gene; V was cut back by 6 bases and J by 0 bases. Germline CDR1 reads SEHNR; CDR2 reads FQNEAQ (reference sequence). The length of the CDR3 is 15 residues. Authors' methods: It was from reference gene primer amplification that nucleated cell counts were estimated. Clones were sequenced by immunoSEQ multiplex PCR, and TCRdb holds only the in-frame ones, with some missing. The V and J calls and clone size come from that table; D and trimming were worked out from the DNA. Of approximately 200,000 clones listed, roughly 83% were seen once; the top ten hold about 8%.

V and J are TRBV7-9 and TRBJ2-7, with 8 bases matching TRBD1. The sample consisted of peripheral blood. The source is a woman in her fifties or sixties with acute or convalescent COVID-19. CDR3 DNA sequence: TGTGCCAGCAGTCGGGACAGGCCAAGCTCCTACGAGCAGTACTTC. Translated, it gives CASSRDRPSSYEQYF. The full variable domain, in which reference TRBV7-9 and TRBJ2-7 provide the parts outside the CDR3, is DTGVSQNPRHKITKRGQNVTFRCDPISEHNRLYWYRQTLGQGPEFLTYFQNEAQLEKSRLLSDRFSAERPKGSFSTLEIQRTEQGDSAMYLCASSRDRPSSYEQYFGPGTRLTVT.